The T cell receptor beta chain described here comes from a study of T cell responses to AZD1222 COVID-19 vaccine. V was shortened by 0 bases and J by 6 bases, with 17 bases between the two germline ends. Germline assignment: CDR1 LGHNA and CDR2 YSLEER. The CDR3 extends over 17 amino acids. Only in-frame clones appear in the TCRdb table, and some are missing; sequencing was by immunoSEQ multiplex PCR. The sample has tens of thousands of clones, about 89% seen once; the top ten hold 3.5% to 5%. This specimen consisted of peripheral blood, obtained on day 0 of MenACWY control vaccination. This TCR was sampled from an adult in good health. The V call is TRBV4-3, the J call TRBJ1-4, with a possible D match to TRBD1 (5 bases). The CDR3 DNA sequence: TGCGCCAGCAGCCAAGATATGATGGGCGGGGGTGATGAAAAACTGTTTTTT. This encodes CASSQDMMGGGDEKLFF.